Listed below are T cell receptor beta chains from one sample, sequenced in a study of early T cells in non-severe SARS-CoV-2 infection. TCRdb processed the 5' RACE reads anew with MiXCR; each CDR3 protein has one entry. The table shows around 28,000 distinct CDR3 sequences, with roughly 5.3% occurring only once. What was sequenced was whole blood. These TCRs come from an adult who was a healthcare worker with PCR-confirmed SARS-CoV-2 infection or an uninfected control (not recorded which). Both conserved end residues are part of each CDR3. D genes are given only for firm matches. Expanded clones are given a class, and other clones once, few, many or no size at all.

j_gene,v_gene,d_gene,abundance,CDR3aa,CDR3nt
TRBJ1-1,TRBV7-2,NA,NA,CASSTGQLTEAFF,TGTGCCAGCAGTACTGGACAGCTCACTGAAGCTTTCTTT
TRBJ2-7,TRBV7-2,TRBD1,many,CASRLGQNTYEQYF,TGTGCCAGCAGACTGGGACAGAATACCTACGAGCAGTACTTC
TRBJ2-7,TRBV7-9,NA,many,CASSPMGHEQYF,TGTGCCAGCAGCCCTATGGGGCACGAGCAGTACTTC
TRBJ2-3,TRBV12-3/TRBV12-4,NA,many,CASSSNRDIFRRYF,TGTGCCAGCAGCTCCAACCGGGACATCTTTAGGCGGTATTTT
TRBJ2-7,TRBV12-3/TRBV12-4,NA,few,CASSPSLASYEQYF,TGTGCCAGCAGCCCGTCACTAGCTTCCTACGAGCAGTACTTC
TRBJ1-1,TRBV30,TRBD1,few,CAWSVGGQEAFF,TGTGCCTGGAGTGTAGGGGGCCAAGAGGCTTTCTTT
TRBJ2-6,TRBV7-7,NA,many,CASSLGRGAGANVLTF,TGTGCCAGCAGCTTAGGTCGGGGCGCTGGGGCCAACGTCCTGACTTTC
TRBJ1-2,TRBV28,TRBD1,few,CASLPGQGYSNYGYTF,TGTGCCAGCCTCCCGGGACAGGGCTATTCTAACTATGGCTACACCTTC
TRBJ2-3,TRBV12-3/TRBV12-4,NA,many,CASSRRTDTQYF,TGTGCCAGCAGTAGACGCACAGATACGCAGTATTTT
TRBJ2-3,TRBV2,NA,NA,CASSEAWSGTQYF,TGTGCCAGCAGTGAAGCATGGAGTGGTACGCAGTATTTT
TRBJ2-4,TRBV2,NA,many,CASSAPTGAKNIQYF,TGTGCCAGCAGTGCCCCGACGGGGGCCAAAAACATTCAGTACTTC
TRBJ1-2,TRBV28,TRBD1,many,CASSPVTGGFYGYTF,TGTGCCAGCAGTCCGGTTACAGGGGGCTTCTATGGCTACACCTTC
TRBJ2-1,TRBV25-1,NA,few,CASSDSYSYNEQFF,TGTGCCAGCAGTGACTCCTACTCCTACAATGAGCAGTTCTTC
TRBJ2-6,TRBV5-1,TRBD1,few,CATTTGGSGANVLTF,TGCGCCACGACTACAGGGGGCTCTGGGGCCAACGTCCTGACTTTC
TRBJ2-1,TRBV2,TRBD2,many,CASREGLAEGSSYNEQFF,TGTGCCAGCAGGGAAGGACTAGCGGAGGGGAGCTCCTACAATGAGCAGTTCTTC
TRBJ2-5,TRBV19,TRBD2,many,CASAPRLAGDRETQYF,TGTGCCAGCGCCCCTAGACTAGCGGGAGACCGAGAGACCCAGTACTTC
TRBJ2-5,TRBV20-1,NA,many,CSAPISGQMGTQYF,TGCAGTGCTCCCATATCGGGTCAGATGGGGACCCAGTACTTC
TRBJ2-2,TRBV13,NA,medium-sized,CASTLRHTGELFF,TGTGCCAGCACACTACGTCACACCGGGGAGCTGTTTTTT
TRBJ2-7,TRBV7-2,NA,many,CASSSTGGPYEQYF,TGTGCCAGCAGCTCAACCGGGGGCCCATACGAGCAGTACTTC
TRBJ2-7,TRBV5-4,TRBD2,many,CASSVALAGVSYEQYF,TGTGCCAGCAGCGTGGCTCTAGCGGGAGTCTCCTACGAGCAGTACTTC
TRBJ2-1,TRBV28,TRBD1,many,CASSFRDRPSEQFF,TGTGCCAGCAGTTTTAGGGACAGACCCTCCGAGCAGTTCTTC
TRBJ2-3,TRBV30,TRBD1,many,CAWSVQGANTQYF,TGTGCCTGGAGTGTACAGGGGGCAAATACGCAGTATTTT
TRBJ1-1,TRBV27,NA,many,CASSPAGNVAWNTEAFF,TGTGCCAGCAGCCCCGCAGGGAACGTCGCCTGGAACACTGAAGCTTTCTTT
TRBJ2-7,TRBV4-3,NA,many,CASSQDFLADPYEQYF,TGCGCCAGCAGCCAAGATTTCCTAGCCGACCCCTACGAGCAGTACTTC
TRBJ1-2,TRBV6-1,NA,NA,CASSHRVGYGYTF,TGTGCCAGCAGTCACAGGGTGGGTTATGGCTACACCTTC
TRBJ2-1,TRBV12-5,NA,many,CASGIGTASLQGEQFF,TGTGCTAGTGGTATCGGGACGGCTAGCCTACAGGGTGAGCAGTTCTTC
TRBJ2-1,TRBV5-5,NA,many,CASSRTLSYNEQFF,TGTGCCAGCAGCCGGACTCTCTCCTACAATGAGCAGTTCTTC
TRBJ2-7,TRBV27,NA,NA,CASKVGAARYEQYF,TGTGCCAGCAAGGTTGGGGCTGCGCGCTACGAGCAGTACTTC
TRBJ2-1,TRBV7-9,NA,few,CASSWDEQFF,TGTGCCAGCAGCTGGGATGAGCAGTTCTTC
TRBJ2-3,TRBV28,NA,many,CASSFSSTDTQYF,TGTGCCAGCAGTTTTAGTAGCACAGATACGCAGTATTTT
TRBJ1-6,TRBV5-1,NA,many,CASSPGQLGRNSPLHF,TGCGCCAGCAGCCCCGGACAGTTGGGCCGAAATTCACCCCTCCACTTT
TRBJ2-2,TRBV27,NA,many,CASSLQGPDTGELFF,TGTGCCAGCAGTTTACAGGGGCCCGACACCGGGGAGCTGTTTTTT
TRBJ1-1,TRBV20-1,NA,NA,CSALPRSDTEAFF,TGCAGTGCTCTCCCCCGATCTGACACTGAAGCTTTCTTT
TRBJ2-3,TRBV18,TRBD2,many,CASSPSGRATDTQYF,TGTGCCAGCTCACCATCGGGGAGGGCCACAGATACGCAGTATTTT
TRBJ2-1,TRBV20-1,NA,many,CSAPLNEQFF,TGCAGTGCCCCCCTAAATGAGCAGTTCTTC
TRBJ2-7,TRBV29-1,TRBD2,many,CSVVSGRGEQYF,TGCAGCGTTGTTTCCGGGAGGGGGGAGCAGTACTTC
TRBJ1-3,TRBV12-3/TRBV12-4,TRBD1,NA,CASRQDRGSGNTIYF,TGTGCCAGCAGACAAGACAGGGGTTCTGGAAACACCATATATTTT
TRBJ2-2,TRBV5-1,NA,many,CASLDPSNTGELFF,TGCGCCTCCCTGGACCCCTCCAACACCGGGGAGCTGTTTTTT
TRBJ2-2,TRBV19,TRBD1,many,CASRPGQAANTGELFF,TGTGCCAGTCGGCCGGGACAGGCGGCGAACACCGGGGAGCTGTTTTTT
TRBJ2-7,TRBV3-1,NA,many,CASSQISFAGDIYEQYF,TGTGCCAGCAGCCAAATCTCCTTCGCCGGGGATATCTACGAGCAGTACTTC
TRBJ2-5,TRBV18,NA,many,CASSPGGGQTQYF,TGTGCCAGCTCACCCGGTGGCGGCCAGACCCAGTACTTC
TRBJ1-1,TRBV27,NA,few,CASSFQRLTHTEAFF,TGTGCCAGCAGTTTCCAACGTCTAACTCACACTGAAGCTTTCTTT
TRBJ1-6,TRBV20-1,NA,many,CSASTLGVESPLHF,TGCAGTGCTAGTACACTTGGTGTGGAATCACCCCTCCACTTT
TRBJ2-1,TRBV11-2,TRBD2,few,CASSLGTSAHSSYNEQFF,TGTGCCAGCAGCTTAGGGACTAGCGCCCACAGCTCCTACAATGAGCAGTTCTTC
TRBJ2-1,TRBV9,NA,many,CASSVAGGEYNEQFF,TGTGCCAGCAGCGTCGCCGGGGGCGAATACAATGAGCAGTTCTTC
TRBJ2-3,TRBV7-9,TRBD2,many,CASSVGTIRTDTQYF,TGTGCCAGCAGCGTTGGGACTATACGCACAGATACGCAGTATTTT
TRBJ2-2,TRBV7-2,TRBD1,many,CASSLADRETGELFF,TGTGCCAGCAGCTTAGCAGACAGGGAAACCGGGGAGCTGTTTTTT
TRBJ2-3,TRBV3-1,NA,many,CASRSRAGRGDTQYF,TGTGCCAGCAGATCAAGGGCGGGACGGGGAGATACGCAGTATTTT
TRBJ2-1,TRBV7-6,NA,many,CASSLVRVDDEQFF,TGTGCCAGCAGCTTAGTTCGCGTCGACGATGAGCAGTTCTTC
TRBJ2-3,TRBV28,TRBD2,many,CASSLVAGGPDTQYF,TGTGCCAGCAGTTTGGTAGCGGGAGGGCCAGATACGCAGTATTTT
TRBJ1-4,TRBV7-6,TRBD1,many,CASGGQGGGVAEKLFF,TGTGCCAGCGGTGGACAGGGAGGAGGTGTTGCTGAAAAACTGTTTTTT